The 24 T cell receptor beta chains below all came from one sample that was sequenced in a study of blood T cells in healthy people across ages. Primed by a sample-barcoded 5' primer and a J-beta primer mix, a second PCR proceeded for about 6 to 12 cycles. TCRdb recomputed calls from the 5' RACE reads with MiXCR, one row per CDR3 protein. The table records roughly 1.5 million distinct CDR3 sequences, approximately 43% of them present only once. Material for sequencing was blood. The source of these receptors is a woman younger than 30 in good health.

The chain uses TRBV6-6 and TRBJ1-1; D ambiguous. The CDR3 contains 11 residues. Germline CDR1 reads MNHNY; CDR2 reads SVGAGI (reference sequence). Trimming removed 4 bases from V and 6 bases from J, with 6 bases in between. The CDR3 DNA sequence: TGTGCCAGCAGTTCCATATCTGAAGCTTTCTTT. Its protein is CASSSISEAFF.

This clonotype turned up a few times. The genes are TRBV7-2 and TRBJ2-1, with D tentatively TRBD1 (6 bases). CDR1 is SGHTA and CDR2 is FQGNSA in the germline V gene. Trimming left V 6 bases short and J 0 bases short, with 18 bases between. The CDR3 consists of 17 residues. The CDR3 protein is CASRRQVGGSSYNEQFF. The CDR3, as DNA: TGTGCCAGCAGACGACAGGTGGGCGGCAGCTCCTACAATGAGCAGTTCTTC.

The V gene is TRBV7-2, the J gene TRBJ1-5, with TRBD1 as a possible D gene (6 bases). Germline loops: CDR1 SGHTA, CDR2 FQGNSA. The CDR3 is 15 residues long. V dropped 5 bases and J dropped 3 bases, with 14 bases sitting between them. CDR3: CASSQYTGNNQPQHF. Written as DNA, the CDR3 is TGTGCCAGCAGCCAATACACAGGGAACAATCAGCCCCAGCATTTT.

The V call is TRBV6-6, the J call TRBJ2-7; D is unresolved. The CDR3 is made up of 12 amino acids. Germline lookup yields CDR1 MNHNY and CDR2 SVGAGI (reference sequence). Trimming cost V 6 bases and J 2 bases, with 8 bases left between them. The CDR3 is CASSQQPYEQYF. Here the CDR3 DNA reads TGTGCCAGCAGCCAACAGCCCTACGAGCAGTACTTC.

This rearrangement joins TRBV4-3 to TRBJ2-2; D call uncertain. V lost 0 bases and J lost 6, with 17 bases in between. Germline V gene data show CDR1 as LGHNA and CDR2 as YSLEER. The CDR3 totals 17 residues. CDR3 in DNA: TGCGCCAGCAGCCAAGAAAATTCCCGCGCCAACTCCGGGGAGCTGTTTTTT. Protein sequence: CASSQENSRANSGELFF.

In nucleotides, the CDR3 is TGTGCCAGCAGTGCGCGGGGGGCACTATACGAGCAGTACTTC. Amino acid sequence: CASSARGALYEQYF. The chain carries TRBV6-2 or TRBV6-3 and TRBJ2-4, with 8 bases fitting TRBD2. The J call may be mistaken, given a closer DNA end match to TRBJ2-7. The CDR3 length is 14 residues. Germline CDR1 MNHEY, CDR2 SVGEGT.

This clonotype came up a few times. J is TRBJ2-6 and V is TRBV28, with TRBD1 matching over 9 bases. In germline, CDR1 is MDHEN, CDR2 SYDVKM. After removal of 4 bases from V and 3 bases from J, the junction contained 13 bases not matched to a gene. The CDR3 has 19 residues. The CDR3 coding sequence is TGTGCCAGCAGTTCCCGACAGGGGGTGTTTGTTTATGGGGCCAACGTCCTGACTTTC. It codes for CASSSRQGVFVYGANVLTF.

This clonotype was detected a few times. The chain recombines TRBV5-1 with TRBJ2-1; 8 nucleotides agree with TRBD2. CDR1 and CDR2 from the germline V gene are SGHRS and YFSETQ. The CDR3 sequence is 16 residues long. After removal of 5 bases from V and 1 base from J, the junction contained 8 bases not matched to a gene. As DNA, the CDR3 is TGCGCCAGCAGGCCCAGCGGGAGTCTTTCCTACAATGAGCAGTTCTTC. It translates to CASRPSGSLSYNEQFF.

This clonotype was counted between two and nine times. The chain uses TRBV4-1 and TRBJ2-1; possible D gene TRBD1, 5 bases. The CDR3 covers 15 residues. The V gene lost 1 base and the J gene lost 6 bases, with 13 bases spanning the gap. Germline V gene lookup returns CDR1 MGHRA and CDR2 YSYEKL. CDR3 sequence (DNA): TGCGCCAGCAGCCAAGCGCCAGGGTCCATCAATGAGCAGTTCTTC. This translates into CASSQAPGSINEQFF.

The sample holds one count of this clonotype. V usage is TRBV19 and J usage is TRBJ2-1; possibly TRBD1 for D (6 bases). V lost 2 bases to trimming and J lost 2 bases, with 10 bases between them. Germline CDR1 and CDR2: LNHDA and SQIVND (reference sequence). This CDR3 region has 15 residues. CDR3 region: CASSISRGTYNEQFF. Written as DNA, the CDR3 is TGTGCCAGTAGTATATCCAGGGGCACCTACAATGAGCAGTTCTTC.

This clonotype was counted between two and nine times. V is TRBV11-2 and J is TRBJ2-7, with 8 bases fitting TRBD2. After removal of 5 bases from V and 4 bases from J, the junction contained 10 bases not matched to a gene. The CDR3 sequence is 15 residues long. Germline V CDR1 and CDR2: SGHAT, FQNNGV. Written as DNA, the CDR3 is TGTGCCAGCAGCCTTTACGCGGGGGGCCAGTACGAGCAGTACTTC. Protein sequence: CASSLYAGGQYEQYF.

The chain links TRBV4-1 to TRBJ2-3; D gene unclear. V gave up 0 bases and J gave up 5 bases, with 3 bases separating them. Germline V gene sequence: CDR1 MGHRA, CDR2 YSYEKL. This CDR3 is built from 12 residues. The CDR3 DNA follows: TGCGCCAGCAGCCAAGAAGAAGATACGCAGTATTTT. Its protein product is CASSQEEDTQYF.

This clonotype was counted a few times. The chain has TRBV5-1 and TRBJ1-1; D is uncertain. Trimming left V 2 bases short and J 3 bases short, with 11 bases between. The length of the CDR3 is 14 residues. The germline V gene encodes CDR1 SGHRS and CDR2 YFSETQ. CDR3 DNA sequence: TGCGCCAGCAGCTTTGGCCCCGGGGACACTGAAGCTTTCTTT. Translation gives CASSFGPGDTEAFF.

This sequence joins TRBV10-3 and TRBJ2-2, with D unclear. CDR1 ENHRY and CDR2 SYGVKD come from the germline V gene. Between the trimmed V and J ends, which lost 2 bases and 1 base, there was a span of 8 bases. This CDR3 is 15 amino acids long. CDR3 residues: CAISEGLLNTGELFF. The CDR3, as DNA: TGTGCCATCAGTGAGGGGCTATTGAACACCGGGGAGCTGTTTTTT.

The rearrangement uses TRBV4-3 and TRBJ2-7; 9 nucleotides line up with TRBD2. The V and J ends lost 0 bases and 7 bases, in that order; junction bases with no gene match: 16. CDR1 and CDR2 from the germline V gene are LGHNA and YSLEER. The CDR3 is 18 amino acids. CDR3 in DNA: TGCGCCAGCAGCCAAGATGTTCAGGTAGCGGGGGTCTTCAATGAGCAGTACTTC. This sequence encodes CASSQDVQVAGVFNEQYF.

This clonotype was seen more than once but under ten times. This rearrangement joins TRBV5-1 to TRBJ2-1, with 9 bases matching TRBD2. V lost 0 bases to trimming and J lost 9 bases; unmatched junction nucleotides: 4. CDR3 size: 14 residues. CDR1 and CDR2 (germline): SGHRS, YFSETQ. Here the CDR3 reads CASSLALAGVEQFF. Written as DNA, the CDR3 is TGCGCCAGCAGCTTGGCGTTAGCGGGAGTTGAGCAGTTCTTC.

The gene calls are TRBV12-3 or TRBV12-4 and TRBJ1-1; D possibly corresponds to TRBD1 (6 bases). This CDR3 region has 12 residues. The germline V and J ends were trimmed by 2 bases and 7 bases, with 8 bases remaining between them. The CDR3 DNA follows: TGTGCCAGCAGTTTACAGGGGTTTGAAGCTTTCTTT. Translated, it gives CASSLQGFEAFF.

The gene calls are TRBV29-1 and TRBJ2-7; maybe TRBD2 (6 bases). The length of the CDR3 is 13 residues. CDR1 is SQVTM and CDR2 is ANQGSEA in the germline V gene. The germline V and J ends were trimmed by 0 bases and 6 bases, with 12 bases remaining between them. CDR3 bases: TGCAGCGTTGAAGATCTTTTGCGGGGCGAGCAGTACTTC. Protein sequence: CSVEDLLRGEQYF.

The rearrangement joins TRBV12-3 or TRBV12-4 to TRBJ1-5; the D gene is possibly TRBD1 (6 bases). The CDR3 is made up of 15 amino acids. The V and J ends lost 6 bases and 4 bases respectively, with 16 bases between them. CDR3 sequence: CASRPGTTTNQPQHF. The CDR3 DNA is TGTGCCAGCAGACCCGGGACAACAACAAATCAGCCCCAGCATTTT.

The rearrangement uses TRBV7-9 and TRBJ2-1; TRBD2 might be the D (6 bases). The V and J ends lost 4 bases and 7 bases respectively, with 14 bases between them. The germline gives CDR1 SEHNR, CDR2 FQNEAQ (reference sequence). The CDR3 covers 14 residues. The CDR3 loop reads CASSSGLERNEQFF. CDR3 sequence (DNA): TGTGCCAGCAGCTCGGGACTCGAGAGAAATGAGCAGTTCTTC.

The chain employs TRBV5-5 and TRBJ1-1; D may be TRBD1 (6 bases). The CDR3 length is 13 residues. The V end was cut by 5 bases, the J end by 6 bases, with 14 bases between. Germline V lookup: CDR1 SGHKS, CDR2 YYEKEE (reference sequence). The chain's CDR3 is CASSTGLIAEAFF. The CDR3 DNA reads as TGTGCCAGCAGTACAGGGTTAATCGCTGAAGCTTTCTTT.

The CDR3 nucleotides are TGCGCCAGCAGCTTGGGGAGATGGGGGTCGGAGAACACTGAAGCTTTCTTT. It translates to CASSLGRWGSENTEAFF. J is TRBJ1-1 and V is TRBV5-1; a possible D gene is TRBD1 (5 bases). CDR1 and CDR2 from the germline V gene are SGHRS and YFSETQ. Trimming cost V 0 bases and J 1 base, with 16 bases left between them. The CDR3 sequence is 17 residues long.

The chain carries TRBV20-1 and TRBJ2-3; TRBD2 is a possible D gene (5 bases). The CDR3 has 17 residues. The germline gives CDR1 DFQATT, CDR2 SNEGSKA (reference sequence). V lost 0 bases to trimming and J lost 1 base, with 17 bases between them. This CDR3 reads CSARDPRNAGRTDTQYF. CDR3 DNA: TGCAGTGCTAGAGATCCTAGAAATGCGGGCCGCACAGATACGCAGTATTTT.

This chain joins TRBV7-9 and TRBJ2-7; 10 positions agree with TRBD2. The CDR3 runs 17 residues. V dropped 1 base and J dropped 2; count of bases not matched to a gene: 8. The germline V gene encodes CDR1 SEHNR and CDR2 FQNEAQ (reference sequence). Written as DNA, the CDR3 is TGTGCCAGCAGCTTAGGTTCAGGAGCGGGGGGGACCTACGAGCAGTACTTC. It encodes CASSLGSGAGGTYEQYF.